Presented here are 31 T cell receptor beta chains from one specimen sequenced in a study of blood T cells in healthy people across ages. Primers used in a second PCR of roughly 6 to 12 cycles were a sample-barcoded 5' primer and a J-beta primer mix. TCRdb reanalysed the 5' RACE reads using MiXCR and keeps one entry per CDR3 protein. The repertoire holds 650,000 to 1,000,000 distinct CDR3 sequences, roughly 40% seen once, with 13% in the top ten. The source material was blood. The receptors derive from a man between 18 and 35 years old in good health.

The CDR3 region is CASSFIGSHYEQYF. In DNA form, the CDR3 reads TGTGCCAGCAGCTTTATCGGTTCCCACTACGAGCAGTACTTC. The chain has TRBV7-2 and TRBJ2-7; D call uncertain. From germline, CDR1 is SGHTA and CDR2 FQGNSA. This CDR3 is built from 14 residues. V lost 3 bases and J lost 3, with 12 bases in between.

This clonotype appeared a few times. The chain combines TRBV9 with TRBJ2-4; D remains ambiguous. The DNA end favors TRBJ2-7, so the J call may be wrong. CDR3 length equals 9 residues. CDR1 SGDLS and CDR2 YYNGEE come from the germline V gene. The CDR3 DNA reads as TGTGCCAGCAAGTACGAGCAGTACTTC. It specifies CASKYEQYF.

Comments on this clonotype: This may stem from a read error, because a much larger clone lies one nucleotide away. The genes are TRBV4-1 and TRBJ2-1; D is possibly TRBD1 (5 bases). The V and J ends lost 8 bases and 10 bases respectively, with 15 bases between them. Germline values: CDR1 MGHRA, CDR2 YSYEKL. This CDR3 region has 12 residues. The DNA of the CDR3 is TGCGCCAGCGGTACAGGACCCCACGAGCAGTTCTTC. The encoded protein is CASGTGPHEQFF.

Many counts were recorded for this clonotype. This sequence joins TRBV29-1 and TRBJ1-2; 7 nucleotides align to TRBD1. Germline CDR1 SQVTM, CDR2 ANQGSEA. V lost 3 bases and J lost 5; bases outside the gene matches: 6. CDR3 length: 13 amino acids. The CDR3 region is CSVDGRGAYGYTF. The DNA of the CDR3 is TGCAGCGTTGATGGCAGGGGGGCTTATGGCTACACCTTC.

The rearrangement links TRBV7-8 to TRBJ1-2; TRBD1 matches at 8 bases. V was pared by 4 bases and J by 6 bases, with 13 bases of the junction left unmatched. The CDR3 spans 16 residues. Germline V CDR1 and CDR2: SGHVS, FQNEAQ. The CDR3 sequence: CASSSDGVRGQDGYTF. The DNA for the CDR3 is TGTGCCAGCAGCTCGGACGGCGTCAGGGGGCAAGATGGCTACACCTTC.

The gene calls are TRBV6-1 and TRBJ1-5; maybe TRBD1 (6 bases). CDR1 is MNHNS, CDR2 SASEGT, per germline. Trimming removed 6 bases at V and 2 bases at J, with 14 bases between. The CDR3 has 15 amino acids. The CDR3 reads CASSPGQLGNQPQHF. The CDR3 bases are TGTGCCAGCAGCCCAGGACAGTTGGGCAATCAGCCCCAGCATTTT.

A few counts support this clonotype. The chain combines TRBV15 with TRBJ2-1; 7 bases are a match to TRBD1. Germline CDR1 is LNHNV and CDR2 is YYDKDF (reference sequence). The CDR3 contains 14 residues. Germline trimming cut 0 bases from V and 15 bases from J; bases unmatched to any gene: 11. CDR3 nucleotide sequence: TGTGCCACCAGCAGAGATAGGGGGCCGGTCTCTGGGTTCTTC. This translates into CATSRDRGPVSGFF.

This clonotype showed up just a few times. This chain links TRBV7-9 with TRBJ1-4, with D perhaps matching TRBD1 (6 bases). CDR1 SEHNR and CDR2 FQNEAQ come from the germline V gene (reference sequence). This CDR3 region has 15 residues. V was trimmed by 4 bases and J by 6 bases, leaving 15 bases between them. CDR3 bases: TGTGCCAGCAGCTCCCCCCTAGGGGGGTATGAAAAACTGTTTTTT. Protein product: CASSSPLGGYEKLFF.

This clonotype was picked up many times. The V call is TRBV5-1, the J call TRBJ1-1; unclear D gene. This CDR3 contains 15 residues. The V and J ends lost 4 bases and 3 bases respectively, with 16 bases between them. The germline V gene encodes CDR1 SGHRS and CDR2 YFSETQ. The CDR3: CASSPEGFGYTEAFF. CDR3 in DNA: TGCGCCAGCAGCCCAGAAGGATTCGGCTACACTGAAGCTTTCTTT.

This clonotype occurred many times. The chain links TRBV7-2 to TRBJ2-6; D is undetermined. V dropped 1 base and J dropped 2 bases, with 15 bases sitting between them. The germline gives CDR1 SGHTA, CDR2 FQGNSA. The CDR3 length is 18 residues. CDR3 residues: CASSLVIARFTGANVLTF. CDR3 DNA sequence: TGTGCCAGCAGCTTAGTAATCGCCAGATTCACTGGGGCCAACGTCCTGACTTTC.

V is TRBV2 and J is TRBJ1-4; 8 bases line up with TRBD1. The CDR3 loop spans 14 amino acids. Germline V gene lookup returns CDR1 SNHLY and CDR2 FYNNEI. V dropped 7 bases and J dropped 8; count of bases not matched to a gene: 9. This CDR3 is CASTPTGVWEKLFF. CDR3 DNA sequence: TGTGCCAGCACCCCGACAGGGGTATGGGAAAAACTGTTTTTT.

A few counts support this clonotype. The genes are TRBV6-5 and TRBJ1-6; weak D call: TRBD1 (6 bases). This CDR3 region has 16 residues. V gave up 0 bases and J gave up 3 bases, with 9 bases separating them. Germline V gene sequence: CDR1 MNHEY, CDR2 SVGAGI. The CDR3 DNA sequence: TGTGCCAGCAGTTACTCGGGGGCGGACTATAATTCACCCCTCCACTTT. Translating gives CASSYSGADYNSPLHF.

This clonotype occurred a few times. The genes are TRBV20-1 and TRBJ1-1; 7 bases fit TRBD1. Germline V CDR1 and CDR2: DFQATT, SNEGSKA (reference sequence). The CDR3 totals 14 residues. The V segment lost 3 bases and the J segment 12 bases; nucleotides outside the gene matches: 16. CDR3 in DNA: TGCAGTGCTAGGGCAACAGACAGGGTGGGGTTAACTTTCTTT. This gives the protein CSARATDRVGLTFF.

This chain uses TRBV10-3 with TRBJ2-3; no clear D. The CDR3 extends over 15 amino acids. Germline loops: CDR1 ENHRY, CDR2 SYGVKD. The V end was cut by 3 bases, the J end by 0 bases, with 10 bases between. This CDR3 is CAISDGRPSTDTQYF. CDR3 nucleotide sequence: TGTGCCATCAGTGATGGACGGCCTAGCACAGATACGCAGTATTTT.

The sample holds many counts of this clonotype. The CDR3 region has the DNA TGTGCCAGCAGCTTCATCCTAGCGGGGGGGCGGAATGAGCAGTTCTTC. This sequence encodes CASSFILAGGRNEQFF. V is TRBV11-1 and J is TRBJ2-1; the match to TRBD2 covers 12 bases. This CDR3 is 16 amino acids long. V was pared by 3 bases and J by 7 bases, with 7 bases of the junction left unmatched. Germline loops: CDR1 SGHAT, CDR2 FQDESV (reference sequence).

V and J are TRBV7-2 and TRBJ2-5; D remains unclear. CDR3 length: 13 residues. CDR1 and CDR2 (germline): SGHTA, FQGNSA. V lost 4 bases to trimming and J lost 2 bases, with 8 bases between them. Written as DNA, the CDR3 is TGTGCCAGCAGCTGCAACGCTCAAGAGACCCAGTACTTC. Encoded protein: CASSCNAQETQYF.

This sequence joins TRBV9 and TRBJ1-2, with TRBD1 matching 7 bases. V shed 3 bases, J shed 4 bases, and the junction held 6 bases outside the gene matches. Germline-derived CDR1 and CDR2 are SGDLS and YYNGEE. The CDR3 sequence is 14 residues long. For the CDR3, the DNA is TGTGCCAGCAGCGAGACAGGGAATGCCTATGGCTACACCTTC. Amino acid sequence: CASSETGNAYGYTF.

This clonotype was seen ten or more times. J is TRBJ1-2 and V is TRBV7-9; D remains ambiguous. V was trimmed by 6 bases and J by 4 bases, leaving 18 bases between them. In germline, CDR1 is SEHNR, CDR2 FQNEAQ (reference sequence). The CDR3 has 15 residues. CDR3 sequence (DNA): TGTGCCAGCAGTTTAAACCCAACAGCAAGCTATGGCTACACCTTC. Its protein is CASSLNPTASYGYTF.

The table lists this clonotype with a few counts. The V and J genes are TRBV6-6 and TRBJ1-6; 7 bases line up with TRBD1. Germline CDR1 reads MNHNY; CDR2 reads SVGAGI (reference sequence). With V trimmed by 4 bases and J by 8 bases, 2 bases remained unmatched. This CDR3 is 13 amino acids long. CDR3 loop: CASSFGTDSPLHF. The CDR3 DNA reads TGTGCCAGCAGTTTCGGGACAGATTCACCCCTCCACTTT.

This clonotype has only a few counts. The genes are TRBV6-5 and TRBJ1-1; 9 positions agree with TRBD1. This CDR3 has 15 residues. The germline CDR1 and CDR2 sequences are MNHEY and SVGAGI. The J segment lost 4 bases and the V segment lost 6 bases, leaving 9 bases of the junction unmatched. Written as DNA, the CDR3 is TGTGCCAGCAGCCCCTGGACAGGGGAGACCACTGAAGCTTTCTTT. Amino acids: CASSPWTGETTEAFF.

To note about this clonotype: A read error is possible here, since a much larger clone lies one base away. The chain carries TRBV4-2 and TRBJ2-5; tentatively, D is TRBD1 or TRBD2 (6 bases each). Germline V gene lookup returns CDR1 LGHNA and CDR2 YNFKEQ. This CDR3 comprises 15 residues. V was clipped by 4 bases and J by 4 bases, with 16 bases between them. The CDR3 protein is CASSLVIGGGETQYF. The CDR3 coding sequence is TGTGCCAGCAGCCTTGTGATAGGGGGAGGAGAGACCCAGTACTTC.

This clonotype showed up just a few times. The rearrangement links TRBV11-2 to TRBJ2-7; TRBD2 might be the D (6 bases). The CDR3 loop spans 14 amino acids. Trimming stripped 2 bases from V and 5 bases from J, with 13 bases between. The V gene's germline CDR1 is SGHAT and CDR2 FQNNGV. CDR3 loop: CASSLFDSGDEQYF. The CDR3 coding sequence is TGTGCCAGCAGCTTATTCGACTCGGGAGACGAGCAGTACTTC.

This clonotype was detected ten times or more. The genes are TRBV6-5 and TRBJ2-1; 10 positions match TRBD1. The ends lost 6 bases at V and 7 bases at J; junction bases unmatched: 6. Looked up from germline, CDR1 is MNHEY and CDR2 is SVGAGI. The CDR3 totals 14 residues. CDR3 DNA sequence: TGTGCCAGCAGAGCGGGACAGGGGTGGAATGAGCAGTTCTTC. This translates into CASRAGQGWNEQFF.

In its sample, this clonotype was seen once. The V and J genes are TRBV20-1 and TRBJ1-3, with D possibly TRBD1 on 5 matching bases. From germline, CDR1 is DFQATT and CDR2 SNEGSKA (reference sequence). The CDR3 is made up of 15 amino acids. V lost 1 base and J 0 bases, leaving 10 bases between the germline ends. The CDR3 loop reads CSARGGDSSGNTIYF. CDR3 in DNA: TGCAGTGCTAGAGGAGGGGATAGCTCTGGAAACACCATATATTTT.

The CDR3 coding sequence is TGTGCCAGCAGCTCAGACAGGGGCCCTCACACCTTC. It yields the protein CASSSDRGPHTF. The V gene is TRBV7-2, the J gene TRBJ1-2; 8 positions match TRBD1. The junction had 7 bases not matched to a gene; V was cut back by 4 bases and J by 12 bases. CDR3 length: 12 residues. Germline V gene sequence: CDR1 SGHTA, CDR2 FQGNSA.

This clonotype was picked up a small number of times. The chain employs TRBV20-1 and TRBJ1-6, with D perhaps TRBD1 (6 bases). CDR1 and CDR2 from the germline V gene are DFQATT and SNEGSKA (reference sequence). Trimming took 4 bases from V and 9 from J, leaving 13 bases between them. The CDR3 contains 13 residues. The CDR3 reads CSAMDRSGSPLHF. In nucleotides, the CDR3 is TGCAGTGCTATGGACAGATCAGGTTCACCCCTCCACTTT.

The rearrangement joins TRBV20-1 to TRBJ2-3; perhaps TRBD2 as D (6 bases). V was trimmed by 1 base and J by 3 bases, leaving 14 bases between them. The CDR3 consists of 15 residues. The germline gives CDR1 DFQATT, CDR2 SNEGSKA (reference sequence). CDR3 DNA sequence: TGCAGTGCTAGAGCCGGAGGGGCAGGGACAGATACGCAGTATTTT. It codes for CSARAGGAGTDTQYF.

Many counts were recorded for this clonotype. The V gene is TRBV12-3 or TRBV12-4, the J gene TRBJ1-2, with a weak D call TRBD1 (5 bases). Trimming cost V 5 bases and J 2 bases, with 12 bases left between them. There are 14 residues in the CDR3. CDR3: CASSTPGTNYGYTF. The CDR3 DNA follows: TGTGCCAGCAGTACCCCAGGGACCAACTATGGCTACACCTTC.

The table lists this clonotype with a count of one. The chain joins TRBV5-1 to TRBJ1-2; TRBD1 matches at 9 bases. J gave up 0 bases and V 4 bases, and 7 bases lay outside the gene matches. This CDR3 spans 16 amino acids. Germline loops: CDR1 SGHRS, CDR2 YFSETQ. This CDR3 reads CASSPGTGSTNYGYTF. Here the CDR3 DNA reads TGCGCCAGCAGCCCTGGGACAGGGAGCACTAACTATGGCTACACCTTC.

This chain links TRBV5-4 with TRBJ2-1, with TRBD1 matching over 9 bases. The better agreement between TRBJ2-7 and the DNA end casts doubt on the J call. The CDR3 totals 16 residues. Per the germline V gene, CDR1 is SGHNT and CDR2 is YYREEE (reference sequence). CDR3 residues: CASSLVRDREGYEQYF. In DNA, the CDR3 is TGTGCCAGCAGCTTGGTAAGGGACAGGGAAGGATATGAGCAGTACTTC.

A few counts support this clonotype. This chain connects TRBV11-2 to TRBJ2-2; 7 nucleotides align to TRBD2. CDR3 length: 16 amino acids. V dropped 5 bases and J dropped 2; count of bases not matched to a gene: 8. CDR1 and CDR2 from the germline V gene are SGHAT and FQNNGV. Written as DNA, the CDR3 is TGTGCCAGCAGCCCCCTTGGGGGGGTTAACACCGGGGAGCTGTTTTTT. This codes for CASSPLGGVNTGELFF.